The 24 T cell receptor beta chains below were found in one sample sequenced in a study of beta chain features in type 1 diabetes. The authors reverse transcribed all of the isolated RNA, so sequencing captured expressed TCRB transcripts. Here immunoSEQ multiplex PCR was the method, and the copy in TCRdb shows in-frame clones only, minus some. Here the sample spans under 500,000 clones, over 25% being singletons. Sequenced input: naive CD4+ T cells from blood. These receptors all stem from a man younger than 35 in good health.

This chain connects TRBV4-3 to TRBJ2-5; D gene uncertain. Germline values: CDR1 LGHNA, CDR2 YSLEER. The CDR3 is 13 amino acids. With 4 bases removed from V and 5 bases from J, the gap between germline ends came to 11 bases. CDR3 DNA: TGCGCCAGCAGCCGGGGTCATGGGGAGACCCAGTACTTC. It codes for CASSRGHGETQYF.

The rearrangement links TRBV19 to TRBJ2-7; a weak D match, TRBD1 (6 bases). Germline lookup yields CDR1 LNHDA and CDR2 SQIVND (reference sequence). The germline V and J ends were trimmed by 1 base and 6 bases, with 16 bases remaining between them. CDR3 length equals 15 residues. CDR3 coding DNA: TGTGCCAGTAGTATAGCCTCCGGGACACCCCTCGAGCAGTACTTC. Residues: CASSIASGTPLEQYF. The full variable domain, with the rest looked up from reference TRBV19 and TRBJ2-7, is DGGITQSPKYLFRKEGQNVTLSCEQNLNHDAMYWYRQDPGQGLRLIYYSQIVNDFQKGDIAEGYSVSREKKESFPLTVTSAQKNPTAFYLCASSIASGTPLEQYFGPGTRLTVT.

V usage is TRBV7-2 and J usage is TRBJ2-5, with D perhaps matching TRBD2 (5 bases). Germline CDR1 SGHTA, CDR2 FQGNSA. V lost 1 base and J 4 bases, leaving 10 bases between the germline ends. This CDR3 has 14 residues. In DNA, the CDR3 is TGTGCCAGCAGCTTAGGGGCGGGCCGAGAGACCCAGTACTTC. Protein: CASSLGAGRETQYF.

This clone has just a few counts. The rearrangement links TRBV30 to TRBJ2-7; D gene ambiguous. CDR3 length: 11 residues. From germline, CDR1 is GTSNPN and CDR2 SVGIG (reference sequence). V was trimmed by 4 bases and J by 2 bases, leaving 6 bases between them. This CDR3 is CAWTVTYEQYF. The CDR3 nucleotides are TGTGCCTGGACAGTTACCTACGAGCAGTACTTC.

J is TRBJ2-1 and V is TRBV7-9, with no clear D. Looked up from germline, CDR1 is SEHNR and CDR2 is FQNEAQ (reference sequence). The CDR3 length is 14 residues. Trimming pared 2 bases from V and 6 bases from J, leaving 11 bases between. CDR3 DNA sequence: TGTGCCAGCAGCTTAAGGCAGGCCGGCAATGAGCAGTTCTTC. Protein: CASSLRQAGNEQFF.

V usage is TRBV10-3 and J usage is TRBJ2-7; D is possibly TRBD2 (5 bases). The CDR3 totals 12 residues. Looked up from germline, CDR1 is ENHRY and CDR2 is SYGVKD. Trimming left V 6 bases short and J 5 bases short, with 11 bases between. DNA for the CDR3: TGTGCCATCAGGGCTAGCAAGGACGAGCAGTACTTC. Protein: CAIRASKDEQYF.

This sequence joins TRBV10-3 and TRBJ2-3; 7 nucleotides line up with TRBD2. V shed 4 bases, J shed 4 bases, and the junction held 8 bases outside the gene matches. Germline loops: CDR1 ENHRY, CDR2 SYGVKD. The CDR3 sequence is 15 residues long. The CDR3 DNA reads TGTGCCATCAGTGCCGAGGCGGGAGACTCAGATACGCAGTATTTT. Its translation is CAISAEAGDSDTQYF.

This clone was counted a few times. The V call is TRBV14, the J call TRBJ2-7; 7 bases agree with TRBD1. The CDR3 runs 14 residues. CDR1 and CDR2 (germline): SGHDN, FVKESK. V was clipped by 4 bases and J by 8 bases; unmatched bases: 11. The CDR3 DNA reads TGTGCCAGCAGCCTGTCCCGGGACAGCAACAAGCAGTACTTC. Its protein is CASSLSRDSNKQYF.

The gene calls are TRBV13 and TRBJ2-2, with no clear D. Germline V gene data show CDR1 as PRHDT and CDR2 as FYEKMQ (reference sequence). Trimming pared 5 bases from V and 4 bases from J, leaving 5 bases between. The CDR3 length is 12 residues. CDR3 amino acids: CASSVFTGELFF. CDR3 DNA: TGTGCCAGCAGCGTATTCACCGGGGAGCTGTTTTTT.

This clone occurred a few times. The V call is TRBV29-1, the J call TRBJ1-1; 8 bases fit TRBD1. CDR3 length: 14 residues. In germline, CDR1 is SQVTM, CDR2 ANQGSEA. V lost 7 bases to trimming and J lost 0 bases; unmatched junction nucleotides: 7. The CDR3 DNA sequence: TGCAGCGCGGGACCGGGACAGGTGAACACTGAAGCTTTCTTT. Translated: CSAGPGQVNTEAFF. Complete variable domain (other parts from reference TRBV29-1 and TRBJ1-1): SAVISQKPSRDICQRGTSLTIQCQVDSQVTMMFWYRQQPGQSLTLIATANQGSEATYESGFVIDKFPISRPNLTFSTLTVSNMSPEDSSIYLCSAGPGQVNTEAFFGQGTRLTVV.

This chain joins TRBV9 and TRBJ1-1; D might be TRBD1 (6 bases). Germline V gives CDR1 SGDLS, CDR2 YYNGEE. This CDR3 contains 18 residues. The ends were cut back, 0 bases at V and 3 bases at J, with 21 bases in the middle. The CDR3 protein is CASSVAETGFLWDTEAFF. CDR3 DNA sequence: TGTGCCAGCAGCGTAGCCGAGACAGGTTTTCTATGGGACACTGAAGCTTTCTTT.

This clone came up a few times. The chain combines TRBV29-1 with TRBJ2-5; the D gene is possibly TRBD1 (5 bases). The V end was cut by 3 bases, the J end by 6 bases, with 11 bases between. This CDR3 has 12 residues. In germline, CDR1 is SQVTM, CDR2 ANQGSEA. CDR3 in amino acids: CSVDVGAQTQYF. CDR3 nucleotides: TGCAGCGTTGATGTAGGGGCACAGACCCAGTACTTC.

The CDR3 coding sequence is TGCGCCAGCAGCATAGCGGGACACGAGCAGTACTTC. Translating gives CASSIAGHEQYF. The gene calls are TRBV5-1 and TRBJ2-7; 8 positions agree with TRBD2. The CDR3 consists of 12 residues. The germline V gene has CDR1 SGHRS and CDR2 YFSETQ. The trim removed 4 bases at V and 5 bases at J, leaving 2 bases unmatched.

Of note for this clone: This CDR3 is also generated by other DNA sequences in the sample. V and J are TRBV28 and TRBJ2-5, with 9 positions matching TRBD2. Germline V gene sequence: CDR1 MDHEN, CDR2 SYDVKM. CDR3 length: 13 residues. V lost 8 bases, J lost 5 bases, and 6 bases stayed unmatched. CDR3 coding DNA: TGTGCCAGCGCGACTAGCGGTCGGGAGACCCAGTACTTC. Its protein product is CASATSGRETQYF.

About this clone itself: The same CDR3 also results from other DNA sequences found in this sample. V usage is TRBV29-1 and J usage is TRBJ2-1, with a possible D match to TRBD2 (6 bases). Germline values: CDR1 SQVTM, CDR2 ANQGSEA. V was cut by 6 bases and J by 7 bases, with 10 bases left in between. The CDR3 length is 11 residues. The CDR3 DNA reads as TGCAGCGTGGCGGGGTATAATGAGCAGTTCTTC. Encoded protein: CSVAGYNEQFF.

The rearrangement joins TRBV4-2 to TRBJ2-7, with 12 bases that match TRBD2. J was trimmed by 4 bases and V by 0 bases; bases with no gene match: 4. This CDR3 is 16 amino acids long. Germline CDR1 LGHNA, CDR2 YNFKEQ. As DNA, the CDR3 is TGTGCCAGCAGCCAAGATTCAACTAGCGGGAGGTACGAGCAGTACTTC. Translation gives CASSQDSTSGRYEQYF.

The rearrangement uses TRBV30 and TRBJ2-7; D might be TRBD1 (5 bases). The CDR3 runs to 15 residues. Germline CDR1 is GTSNPN and CDR2 is SVGIG (reference sequence). Trimming stripped 8 bases from V and 6 bases from J, with 26 bases between. CDR3 in amino acids: CALTPSTAATGEQYF. The CDR3 bases are TGTGCCCTGACACCCTCGACAGCCGCGACGGGCGAGCAGTACTTC. Supplemented by reference TRBV30 and TRBJ2-7, the full variable domain reads SQTIHQWPATLVQPVGSPLSLECTVEGTSNPNLYWYRQAAGRGLQLLFYSVGIGQISSEVPQNLSASRPQDRQFILSSKKLLLSDSGFYLCALTPSTAATGEQYFGPGTRLTVT.

CDR3 amino acids: CASSSGTVGNQETQYF. CDR3 coding DNA: TGTGCCAGCAGCTCGGGAACAGTTGGGAACCAAGAGACCCAGTACTTC. V usage is TRBV9 and J usage is TRBJ2-5; D may be TRBD2 (5 bases). Trimming left V 4 bases short and J 0 bases short, with 16 bases between. The CDR3 extends over 16 amino acids. The V gene's germline CDR1 is SGDLS and CDR2 YYNGEE.

The rearrangement links TRBV11-2 to TRBJ2-5; no definite D call. CDR3 length: 14 residues. With 5 bases removed from V and 1 base from J, the gap between germline ends came to 11 bases. Germline CDR1 reads SGHAT; CDR2 reads FQNNGV. Written as DNA, the CDR3 is TGTGCCAGCAGCACCCGGACCGTCCAAGAGACCCAGTACTTC. Its protein product is CASSTRTVQETQYF.

This sequence joins TRBV10-3 and TRBJ2-1; 8 positions agree with TRBD1. V lost 2 bases and J lost 4; bases outside the gene matches: 4. CDR3 length: 15 residues. Per germline, CDR1 ENHRY and CDR2 SYGVKD. This CDR3 is CAISEDRGSYNEQFF. In DNA, the CDR3 is TGTGCCATCAGTGAGGACAGGGGATCATACAATGAGCAGTTCTTC.

This chain connects TRBV27 to TRBJ2-1; 8 nucleotides match TRBD2. Germline-derived CDR1 and CDR2 are MNHEY and SMNVEV (reference sequence). With V trimmed by 2 bases and J by 2 bases, 5 bases remained unmatched. This CDR3 has 16 residues. DNA of the CDR3: TGTGCCAGCAGTTTACGAAAACTAGCGGCCTACAATGAGCAGTTCTTC. This codes for CASSLRKLAAYNEQFF.

The CDR3, as DNA: TGTGCCATCAGTCAGGCCCCCTCCCAAGAGACCCAGTACTTC. Translating gives CAISQAPSQETQYF. The genes are TRBV10-3 and TRBJ2-5; D uncertain. V lost 5 bases to trimming and J lost 1 base, with 11 bases between them. The CDR3 has 14 residues. Germline V gene sequence: CDR1 ENHRY, CDR2 SYGVKD.

A few counts support this clone. The chain carries TRBV30 and TRBJ1-1; possible D gene TRBD1, 5 bases. CDR3 length: 13 amino acids. The V end lost 2 bases, the J end lost 6 bases, and 13 bases lay between the germline ends. CDR1 and CDR2 from the germline V gene are GTSNPN and SVGIG (reference sequence). The DNA of the CDR3 is TGTGCCTGGAGTAATTTTAGGGACGCTGAAGCTTTCTTT. This translates into CAWSNFRDAEAFF.

This clone was seen only a few times. The chain has TRBV15 and TRBJ2-3; 9 bases are a match to TRBD2. J lost 5 bases, V lost 8 bases, and 14 bases had no gene match. Germline values: CDR1 LNHNV, CDR2 YYDKDF (reference sequence). This CDR3 region has 16 residues. This CDR3 reads CATGSALAGYRDTQYF. CDR3 coding DNA: TGTGCCACCGGGAGCGCACTAGCGGGCTATCGAGATACGCAGTATTTT.